These 11 T cell receptor beta chains were sequenced from one sample in a study of beta chain features in type 1 diabetes. General study points: Shorter TCRB CDR3s, moderately but significantly so, marked every one of the four CD4+ subsets in Type 1 diabetes patients.

The authors reverse transcribed all of the isolated RNA, so sequencing captured expressed TCRB transcripts. Sequencing used immunoSEQ multiplex PCR; TCRdb keeps in-frame clones, though not all of them. The sample lists 640,000 or so clones; 13% were seen once. These receptors' targets are unknown. Material: naive CD4+ T cells from blood. The receptor source for this set is a man in his late teens or twenties with type 1 diabetes.

This clone has only a few counts. This chain links TRBV10-3 with TRBJ2-7; D not certain. With 2 bases removed from V and 6 bases from J, the gap between germline ends came to 8 bases. The CDR3 loop spans 12 amino acids. CDR1 is ENHRY, CDR2 SYGVKD, per germline. The CDR3 sequence: CAISEASSEQYF. The CDR3 DNA reads as TGTGCCATCAGTGAGGCAAGTTCCGAGCAGTACTTC.

Only a few counts were recorded for this clone. The CDR3 region is CASSQSIRAREWSSPSGNTIYF. CDR3 bases: TGCGCCAGCAGTCAATCGATTAGGGCCAGGGAGTGGTCCTCTCCGTCTGGAAACACCATATATTTT. The chain has TRBV23-1 and TRBJ1-3, with D tentatively TRBD1 (5 bases). TRBV23-1 carries the ORF label, with uncertain function. The germline V and J ends were trimmed by 0 bases and 1 base, with 28 bases remaining between them. The CDR3 loop spans 22 amino acids.

The rearrangement links TRBV7-3 to TRBJ2-3; tentatively, D is TRBD1 (6 bases). This CDR3 spans 12 amino acids. V lost 5 bases, J lost 7 bases, and 10 bases lay in between. Germline V gene lookup returns CDR1 SGHTA and CDR2 FQGTGA. CDR3 protein: CASSPQGYTQYF. CDR3 coding DNA: TGTGCCAGCAGCCCACAGGGATATACGCAGTATTTT.

This clone was seen a few times. The J gene is TRBJ1-1, the V gene TRBV5-1; no clear D gene. Trimming pared 0 bases from V and 0 bases from J, leaving 12 bases between. Germline assignment: CDR1 SGHRS and CDR2 YFSETQ. This CDR3 is built from 16 residues. In DNA, the CDR3 is TGCGCCAGCAGCTTGGCGGCCCAGCATATGAACACTGAAGCTTTCTTT. Translating gives CASSLAAQHMNTEAFF.

CDR3 DNA sequence: TGTGCCTGGCGGCACGGGACTGGGGCCAACGTCCTGACTTTC. Translation gives CAWRHGTGANVLTF. This rearrangement joins TRBV30 to TRBJ2-6; TRBD2 is a possible D gene (5 bases). The germline V and J ends were trimmed by 5 bases and 2 bases, with 10 bases remaining between them. Germline CDR1 reads GTSNPN; CDR2 reads SVGIG (reference sequence). The CDR3 contains 14 residues.

The V call is TRBV5-4, the J call TRBJ2-7, with a weak D call TRBD1 (5 bases). This CDR3 has 13 residues. Germline V CDR1 and CDR2: SGHNT, YYREEE (reference sequence). V gave up 2 bases and J gave up 3 bases, with 9 bases separating them. CDR3 nucleotides: TGTGCCAGCAGCTTCGCAGGGTTCTACGAGCAGTACTTC. Translated, it gives CASSFAGFYEQYF.

The gene calls are TRBV6-6 and TRBJ1-1, with D possibly matching TRBD1 (5 bases). The CDR3 consists of 14 residues. CDR1 MNHNY and CDR2 SVGAGI come from the germline V gene (reference sequence). Trimming took 2 bases from V and 6 from J, leaving 13 bases between them. The CDR3 loop is CASSYTVEGAEAFF. The DNA of the CDR3 is TGTGCCAGCAGTTACACGGTGGAAGGGGCTGAAGCTTTCTTT.

Comment on this clone: At the DNA level, this CDR3 is encoded by other sequences in the same sample as well. This rearrangement joins TRBV29-1 to TRBJ1-1, with a possible D match to TRBD1 (5 bases). The CDR3 spans 13 residues. In germline, CDR1 is SQVTM, CDR2 ANQGSEA. The V gene lost 6 bases and the J gene lost 0 bases, with 11 bases spanning the gap. The CDR3 region is CSVAGRMNTEAFF. As DNA, the CDR3 is TGCAGCGTGGCGGGGCGGATGAACACTGAAGCTTTCTTT.

This clone was detected only a few times. The sample holds other DNA sequences that translate to the same CDR3. The chain links TRBV15 to TRBJ1-1; D might be TRBD1 (5 bases). The V end lost 3 bases, the J end lost 2 bases, and 7 bases lay between the germline ends. This CDR3 comprises 13 residues. Germline V gene sequence: CDR1 LNHNV, CDR2 YYDKDF (reference sequence). In nucleotides, the CDR3 is TGTGCCACCAGCAGCGGGACCAACACTGAAGCTTTCTTT. It translates to CATSSGTNTEAFF.

This clone was observed a handful of times. Just one base apart from a much larger clone, this may be a read error. Other nucleotide sequences from this sample produce the same CDR3. The genes are TRBV7-9 and TRBJ2-7, with D unresolved. The CDR3 totals 11 residues. CDR1 is SEHNR and CDR2 is FQNEAQ in the germline V gene (reference sequence). V lost 4 bases and J lost 3, with 4 bases in between. CDR3: CASSSYYEQYF. In DNA, the CDR3 is TGTGCCAGCAGCTCCTACTACGAGCAGTACTTC.

The chain recombines TRBV7-9 with TRBJ1-2; 10 nucleotides agree with TRBD1. The CDR3 is 14 amino acids. In germline, CDR1 is SEHNR, CDR2 FQNEAQ (reference sequence). V dropped 6 bases and J dropped 7; count of bases not matched to a gene: 8. The CDR3 region has the DNA TGTGCCAGCAGGCGACAGGGGGCTAGTGGTGGCTACACCTTC. Translating it yields CASRRQGASGGYTF.